The clone carrying this T cell receptor (beta chain) has only a few counts. The antigen remains undetermined. This entry belongs to a study of response to subunit inactivated influenza vaccine. Deletions cut 0 bases from V and 9 bases from J, with 10 bases between. Germline V CDR1 and CDR2: SGHTS, YDEGEE. The CDR3 has 13 amino acids. TCRdb redid the calling of the RT-PCR reads with MiXCR, one entry per CDR3 protein. Here the sample spans some 300,000 distinct CDR3 sequences, about 20% being singletons. Points from the study as a whole: Authors suggested few new T cells are recruited by each seasonal influenza vaccination.

The TCR comes from a man aged 45 to 70 who received an inactivated influenza vaccine. The chain joins TRBV5-8 to TRBJ1-3, with D unresolved. The sample here was PBMCs from blood, taken about 20 months after vaccination. In DNA, the CDR3 is TGTGCCAGCAGCTTGGAGGCGAGGCGCACCATATATTTT. Its protein is CASSLEARRTIYF.